The sequence of this TCR beta chain was determined in a study of radiotherapy plus CTLA-4 blockade in lung cancer. V lost 4 bases, J lost 0 bases, and 5 bases stayed unmatched. The CDR3 totals 16 residues. The germline V gene has CDR1 SGHTA and CDR2 FQGNSA. Study-level findings and limits: Blood-borne expansion of tumor-derived TCR clones followed radiotherapy plus ipilimumab. Strongest reported response predictors: early blood clone changes and post-radiation interferon-beta.

CTLA-4 blockade using ipilimumab, together with focal radiation, was received by patients with chemo-refractory metastatic non-small-cell lung cancer. This clone was detected a few times. What it binds is unknown. Using immunoSEQ multiplex PCR, the repertoire was profiled, and TCRdb retains in-frame clones only, with some absent. The sample yields around 65,000 clones, roughly 80% seen once. This rearrangement joins TRBV7-2 to TRBJ2-1; 8 bases agree with TRBD2. Sample: peripheral blood, taken from a patient treated with radiotherapy plus ipilimumab. The clonotype comes from a human donor with non-small cell lung cancer who had a complete response to radiotherapy plus ipilimumab. Written as DNA, the CDR3 is TGTGCCAGCAGCTCCAGCGGGGGAAACTCCTACAATGAGCAGTTCTTC. Its protein product is CASSSSGGNSYNEQFF. The whole variable domain, remainder taken from reference TRBV7-2 and TRBJ2-1, is GAGVSQSPSNKVTEKGKDVELRCDPISGHTALYWYRQSLGQGLEFLIYFQGNSAPDKSGLPSDRFSAERTGGSVSTLTIQRTQQEDSAVYLCASSSSGGNSYNEQFFGPGTRLTVL.